The 21 T cell receptor beta chains presented below share a single source sample, sequenced in a study of T cells after yellow fever vaccination. TCRdb analysed the 5' RACE reads with MiXCR anew, one entry per CDR3 protein. This sample yields 550,000 or so distinct CDR3 sequences, of which 15% to 20% are seen a single time; 14% belongs to the top ten. The sequences come from PBMCs, collected 15 days after the yellow fever booster vaccination. These receptors were collected from a man aged 25-45 years who received the YFV17D yellow fever vaccine.

The chain joins TRBV29-1 to TRBJ2-7, with 9 bases that match TRBD1. CDR1 is SQVTM, CDR2 ANQGSEA, per germline. The CDR3 contains 12 residues. V trimming: 7 bases; J trimming: 2 bases; junction bases outside the gene matches: 3. CDR3 bases: TGCAGCGGTGGGGACAGGGCCTACGAGCAGTACTTC. Translating gives CSGGDRAYEQYF.

The V gene is TRBV7-9, the J gene TRBJ2-1; D gene unclear. V dropped 0 bases and J dropped 0 bases, with 6 bases sitting between them. Germline V gene sequence: CDR1 SEHNR, CDR2 FQNEAQ (reference sequence). The CDR3 spans 15 residues. The DNA of the CDR3 is TGTGCCAGCAGCTTAGCTGCTCCCTCCTACAATGAGCAGTTCTTC. It yields the protein CASSLAAPSYNEQFF.

This clonotype was seen only a few times. The chain couples TRBV4-3 to TRBJ2-3; D is perhaps TRBD1 (5 bases). Trimming shortened V by 4 bases and J by 0 bases, and 11 bases separated the two germline ends. Germline CDR1 and CDR2: LGHNA and YSLEER. The CDR3 totals 15 residues. The CDR3 region is CASSPEQASTDTQYF. The CDR3 region has the DNA TGCGCCAGCAGCCCCGAACAGGCTAGCACAGATACGCAGTATTTT.

The V call is TRBV7-2, the J call TRBJ1-4, with unresolved D. This CDR3 is built from 12 residues. Germline V gene lookup returns CDR1 SGHTA and CDR2 FQGNSA. Trimming cost V 6 bases and J 8 bases, with 10 bases left between them. CDR3 loop: CASSPSFEKLFF. The CDR3 region has the DNA TGTGCCAGCAGTCCCTCCTTCGAAAAACTGTTTTTT.

This clonotype was seen a handful of times. The chain combines TRBV12-3 or TRBV12-4 with TRBJ1-5; no definite D call. V was cut by 6 bases and J by 3 bases, with 9 bases left in between. There are 13 residues in the CDR3. This chain's CDR3 is CASRRQTNQPQHF. For the CDR3, the DNA is TGTGCCAGCAGACGACAAACCAATCAGCCCCAGCATTTT.

In nucleotides, the CDR3 is TGTGCCATCAGTACCGGGACTAGCACTACAAGAAACTCCTACGAGCAGTACTTC. This codes for CAISTGTSTTRNSYEQYF. The rearrangement joins TRBV10-3 to TRBJ2-7; TRBD2 matches at 9 bases. Trimming took 5 bases from V and 0 from J; bases not matched to a gene: 14. This CDR3 is 18 amino acids long. Germline assignment: CDR1 ENHRY and CDR2 SYGVKD.

This chain links TRBV20-1 with TRBJ2-3; 11 bases are shared with TRBD2. J lost 4 bases, V lost 1 base, and 4 bases had no gene match. Germline assignment: CDR1 DFQATT and CDR2 SNEGSKA (reference sequence). The CDR3 is 15 residues long. As DNA, the CDR3 is TGCAGTGCTAGAGTGACTAGCGGGATCGCAGATACGCAGTATTTT. Its translation: CSARVTSGIADTQYF.

This clonotype was counted only a few times. This chain joins TRBV27 and TRBJ2-1, with D uncertain. Trimming cost V 0 bases and J 2 bases, with 8 bases left between them. CDR3 length equals 15 residues. Germline V gene lookup returns CDR1 MNHEY and CDR2 SMNVEV (reference sequence). CDR3 residues: CASSLSSQPYNEQFF. CDR3 in DNA: TGTGCCAGCAGTTTATCTAGCCAGCCCTACAATGAGCAGTTCTTC.

This sequence joins TRBV20-1 and TRBJ2-5; a weak D match, TRBD2 (6 bases). The V gene's germline CDR1 is DFQATT and CDR2 SNEGSKA (reference sequence). This CDR3 comprises 15 residues. Deletions cut 0 bases from V and 7 bases from J, with 18 bases between. This chain's CDR3 is CSARDLAPKGGTQYF. The CDR3 DNA follows: TGCAGTGCTAGAGATCTCGCGCCAAAGGGAGGGACCCAGTACTTC.

J is TRBJ2-6 and V is TRBV25-1; D ambiguous. Germline lookup yields CDR1 MGHDK and CDR2 SYGVNS. V was trimmed by 1 base and J by 0 bases, leaving 4 bases between them. The CDR3 consists of 15 residues. In DNA, the CDR3 is TGTGCCAGCAGTGAATTATACTCTGGGGCCAACGTCCTGACTTTC. Translating gives CASSELYSGANVLTF. The whole variable domain, remainder taken from reference TRBV25-1 and TRBJ2-6, is EADIYQTPRYLVIGTGKKITLECSQTMGHDKMYWYQQDPGMELHLIHYSYGVNSTEKGDLSSESTVSRIRTEHFPLTLESARPSHTSQYLCASSELYSGANVLTFGAGSRLTVL.

The chain recombines TRBV20-1 with TRBJ2-7; 10 nucleotides align to TRBD2. The ends lost 6 bases at V and 4 bases at J; junction bases unmatched: 12. The CDR3 totals 15 residues. Germline V gives CDR1 DFQATT, CDR2 SNEGSKA (reference sequence). The CDR3 here is CSAQSRLAGVYEQYF. The CDR3 nucleotides are TGCAGTGCCCAAAGCAGGCTAGCGGGAGTTTACGAGCAGTACTTC.

This chain connects TRBV29-1 to TRBJ2-1, with D unclear. Trimming cost V 6 bases and J 5 bases, with 14 bases left between them. This CDR3 is 13 amino acids long. CDR1 and CDR2 (germline): SQVTM, ANQGSEA. CDR3 sequence (DNA): TGCAGCGTCCTAATTCCCATGCACAATGAGCAGTTCTTC. This encodes CSVLIPMHNEQFF.

This clonotype was counted between two and nine times. The genes are TRBV20-1 and TRBJ1-1; TRBD1 might be the D (5 bases). Germline V lookup: CDR1 DFQATT, CDR2 SNEGSKA (reference sequence). Trimming took off 3 bases at V and 4 bases at J, with 12 bases between the two ends. CDR3 length: 13 residues. The CDR3: CSAREGRGTEAFF. The DNA for the CDR3 is TGCAGTGCTAGGGAGGGGCGAGGCACTGAAGCTTTCTTT.

This clonotype appeared a few times. This chain joins TRBV18 and TRBJ2-2; D unclear. V shed 0 bases and J shed 4 bases, with 6 bases lying between them. The CDR3 is 14 residues long. Germline CDR1 is KGHSH and CDR2 is LQKENI. The CDR3 DNA sequence: TGTGCCAGCTCACCACCGGCGGCCACCGGGGAGCTGTTTTTT. Amino acids: CASSPPAATGELFF.

V is TRBV18 and J is TRBJ2-5, with 8 bases lining up with TRBD2. The CDR3 runs 15 residues. The germline gives CDR1 KGHSH, CDR2 LQKENI. Trimming took 3 bases from V and 4 from J; bases not matched to a gene: 7. For the CDR3, the DNA is TGTGCCAGCTCACCGGTCGGGAGGGCCGGAGAGACCCAGTACTTC. This encodes CASSPVGRAGETQYF. Drawing the rest from reference TRBV18 and TRBJ2-5, the complete variable domain is NAGVMQNPRHLVRRRGQEARLRCSPMKGHSHVYWYRQLPEEGLKFMVYLQKENIIDESGMPKERFSAEFPKEGPSILRIQQVVRGDSAAYFCASSPVGRAGETQYFGPGTRLLVL.

The sample holds a few counts of this clonotype. V is TRBV7-2 and J is TRBJ2-1; 8 positions agree with TRBD2. CDR1 is SGHTA, CDR2 FQGNSA, per germline. V was pared by 4 bases and J by 6 bases, with 8 bases of the junction left unmatched. This CDR3 has 15 amino acids. CDR3 nucleotide sequence: TGTGCCAGCAGCTCCTTGGGACTAGGGGGCAATGAGCAGTTCTTC. Its translation is CASSSLGLGGNEQFF.

The rearrangement links TRBV2 to TRBJ2-5; D is unclear. The germline gives CDR1 SNHLY, CDR2 FYNNEI. Trimming removed 4 bases at V and 5 bases at J, with 2 bases between. The CDR3 is made up of 10 amino acids. The CDR3 region is CASSVETQYF. DNA of the CDR3: TGTGCCAGCAGTGTGGAGACCCAGTACTTC.

This rearrangement joins TRBV20-1 to TRBJ2-3; tentatively, D is TRBD1 or TRBD2 (5 bases each). Trimming removed 6 bases at V and 6 bases at J, with 13 bases between. CDR3 length: 12 amino acids. The germline V gene encodes CDR1 DFQATT and CDR2 SNEGSKA (reference sequence). The CDR3 DNA sequence: TGCAGTGCCGGGACGCCCGCGGATACGCAGTATTTT. Protein sequence: CSAGTPADTQYF.

V usage is TRBV6-5 and J usage is TRBJ2-4; D tentatively fits TRBD1 or TRBD2 (5 bases each). Trimming removed 0 bases from V and 7 bases from J, with 10 bases in between. This CDR3 region has 14 residues. Germline lookup yields CDR1 MNHEY and CDR2 SVGAGI. Here the CDR3 DNA reads TGTGCCAGCAGTTACTCGGTCGAGGGGAACATTCAGTACTTC. Translation gives CASSYSVEGNIQYF.

The chain carries TRBV18 and TRBJ2-3; unclear D gene. Trimming cost V 6 bases and J 3 bases, with 19 bases left between them. Germline values: CDR1 KGHSH, CDR2 LQKENI. The CDR3 is made up of 16 amino acids. The DNA for the CDR3 is TGTGCCAGCTCCCTAACCGGGCACCACGAGACAGATACGCAGTATTTT. It translates to CASSLTGHHETDTQYF.

The chain is built from TRBV5-5 and TRBJ2-3, with a tentative D call TRBD1 (5 bases). CDR1 and CDR2 from the germline V gene are SGHKS and YYEKEE (reference sequence). The CDR3 spans 14 residues. With 4 bases removed from V and 3 bases from J, the gap between germline ends came to 12 bases. In DNA form, the CDR3 reads TGTGCCAGCAGCAAAGACAGACCTACAGATACGCAGTATTTT. Protein: CASSKDRPTDTQYF.